This is a list of T cell receptor beta chains from one sample in a study of T cells in Graves' hyperthyroidism and ophthalmopathy. In TCRdb, the multiplex PCR reads were re-called with MiXCR into one record per CDR3 protein. The sample lists 300,000 to 450,000 distinct CDR3 sequences, approximately 15% occurring once. The sample was blood. The receptors shown here come from an older woman with Graves' hyperthyroidism. Both conserved end residues are part of each CDR3. D genes are given only for firm matches. Clone size is given for some rows only: seen once, a few or many times, or a class if the clone is expanded.

cdr3_aa cdr3_nt j_call v_call d_call clone_size
CASSLDMADSTNEKLFF TGTGCCAGCAGTTTAGACATGGCAGACAGTACTAATGAAAAACTGTTTTTT TRBJ1-4 TRBV28 - medium-sized
CSARGRDSDYEQYF TGCAGTGCTAGAGGGAGGGACAGCGATTACGAGCAGTACTTC TRBJ2-7 TRBV20-1 - many
CASSYNREAGEKLFF TGTGCCAGCAGTTACAACAGGGAGGCGGGAGAAAAACTGTTTTTT TRBJ1-4 TRBV6-6 - many
CASTQGTSGDEQYF TGCGCCAGCACCCAAGGGACTAGCGGGGACGAGCAGTACTTC TRBJ2-7 TRBV5-1 TRBD2 many
CASSRMRGPTDTQYF TGTGCCAGCAGCCGGATGAGGGGCCCCACAGATACGCAGTATTTT TRBJ2-3 TRBV13 - many
CASRIGTDHQPQHF TGTGCCAGCAGGATCGGGACGGATCATCAGCCCCAGCATTTT TRBJ1-5 TRBV2 - many
CSVETGGVAEAFF TGCAGCGTTGAGACAGGGGGGGTCGCTGAAGCTTTCTTT TRBJ1-1 TRBV29-1 TRBD1 -
CASSLVDPRYNEQFF TGTGCCAGCAGCTTAGTGGACCCGAGGTACAATGAGCAGTTCTTC TRBJ2-1 TRBV7-9 - few
CASRVRDKNTGELFF TGTGCCAGCAGGGTCCGGGACAAAAACACCGGGGAGCTGTTTTTT TRBJ2-2 TRBV6-1 - many
CASSQDETPRSTGELFF TGCGCCAGCAGCCAAGATGAGACCCCTCGGAGCACCGGGGAGCTGTTTTTT TRBJ2-2 TRBV4-1 - few
CASSFGQRTGELFF TGTGCCAGCAGCTTCGGACAGAGAACCGGGGAGCTGTTTTTT TRBJ2-2 TRBV11-2 - once
CSARSGGETQYF TGCAGTGCTAGGTCGGGAGGAGAGACCCAGTACTTC TRBJ2-5 TRBV20-1 TRBD2 many
CASSMGFSGRSEEQYF TGCGCCAGCAGCATGGGGTTTAGCGGGAGGAGTGAAGAGCAGTACTTC TRBJ2-7 TRBV5-1 TRBD2 many
CASSYPGTSGRDTQYF TGTGCCAGCAGCTATCCCGGGACTAGCGGGAGAGATACGCAGTATTTT TRBJ2-3 TRBV7-3 TRBD2 many
CSARMGLVEQYF TGCAGTGCTAGAATGGGACTAGTCGAGCAGTACTTC TRBJ2-7 TRBV20-1 TRBD2 -
CASSQGQGAADTQYF TGTGCCAGCAGTCAGGGACAGGGGGCAGCAGATACGCAGTATTTT TRBJ2-3 TRBV12-3/TRBV12-4 TRBD1 many
CASSLAWDRGRGEQYF TGTGCCAGCAGCTTAGCATGGGACAGGGGGCGCGGTGAGCAGTACTTC TRBJ2-7 TRBV7-9 TRBD1 -
CASSVGRVEAGELFF TGTGCCAGCAGCGTGGGCAGGGTAGAGGCCGGGGAGCTGTTTTTT TRBJ2-2 TRBV9 - -
CASSLGARTDTQYF TGTGCCAGCAGCTTAGGGGCCCGCACAGATACGCAGTATTTT TRBJ2-3 TRBV7-8 - many
CASSYANYEQYF TGTGCCAGCAGTTACGCCAACTACGAGCAGTACTTC TRBJ2-7 TRBV12-3/TRBV12-4 - -
CSVEDLHERVFF TGCAGCGTTGAAGATCTGCACGAAAGGGTGTTCTTC TRBJ2-1 TRBV29-1 - -
CASSGFAGEAGELFF TGTGCCAGCAGTGGGTTTGCGGGAGAGGCCGGGGAGCTGTTTTTT TRBJ2-2 TRBV2 TRBD2 many
CASSSGDRTEAFF TGTGCCAGCAGCTCAGGGGATCGCACTGAAGCTTTCTTT TRBJ1-1 TRBV7-3 - many
CASSWGPAENTEAFF TGCGCCAGCAGCTGGGGACCCGCAGAGAACACTGAAGCTTTCTTT TRBJ1-1 TRBV5-1 - -
CASSHSGGHLRSGANVLTF TGCGCCAGCAGCCACTCGGGAGGACATCTACGCTCTGGGGCCAACGTCCTGACTTTC TRBJ2-6 TRBV4-1 TRBD2 -
CAISAGGRAGEQYF TGTGCCATCAGTGCTGGCGGGAGGGCCGGCGAGCAGTACTTC TRBJ2-7 TRBV10-3 TRBD2 many
CASSHDRPLAKNIQYF TGTGCCAGCAGCCACGACAGGCCGCTAGCCAAAAACATTCAGTACTTC TRBJ2-4 TRBV6-1 - many
CASSNGGVSKNIQYF TGTGCCAGCAGCAATGGCGGCGTGTCCAAAAACATTCAGTACTTC TRBJ2-4 TRBV11-3 - few
CASSEMGTRGADTQYF TGTGCCAGCAGCGAAATGGGGACAAGGGGAGCAGATACGCAGTATTTT TRBJ2-3 TRBV28 - many
CASSLGNVGLNQPQHF TGTGCCAGCAGCTTAGGGAATGTGGGGCTCAATCAGCCCCAGCATTTT TRBJ1-5 TRBV11-2 - many
CSVDPGTDGEQYF TGCAGCGTTGATCCCGGGACCGACGGAGAGCAGTACTTC TRBJ2-7 TRBV29-1 - -
CASSFIAGETQYF TGTGCCAGCAGCTTCATAGCGGGAGAGACCCAGTACTTC TRBJ2-5 TRBV5-6 TRBD2 many
CASSGGQESEQYF TGTGCCAGCAGCGGGGGACAGGAGTCCGAGCAGTACTTC TRBJ2-7 TRBV9 TRBD1 many
CASNPLDREDTQYF TGTGCCAGCAACCCATTGGACAGGGAAGATACGCAGTATTTT TRBJ2-3 TRBV27 TRBD1 many
CASSQRQTSNYGYTF TGTGCCAGCAGCCAAAGACAAACCTCTAACTATGGCTACACCTTC TRBJ1-2 TRBV3-1 - many
CASSRNSVTDTQYF TGCGCCAGCAGCCGTAATTCGGTGACAGATACGCAGTATTTT TRBJ2-3 TRBV5-1 - many